The rows below give T cell receptor beta chains drawn from one sample of a study of neurological immune-mediated disorders. TCRdb itself ran the 5' RACE reads through MiXCR, one entry per CDR3 protein. Of roughly 30,000 distinct CDR3 sequences listed, about 14% are singletons. Sequencing was done on a sample of CD4+ T cells from blood. The receptors were gathered from a female donor with HTLV-1-associated myelopathy (HAM/TSP). The CDR3 runs from the conserved cysteine through the conserved F or W. Fields, in order: V gene, J gene, CDR3 protein.

V: TRBV28
J: TRBJ2-1
CDR3: CASSFLGQGGWFF

V: TRBV10-3
J: TRBJ2-1
CDR3: CAISDPSGNSYNEQFF

V: TRBV7-9
J: TRBJ2-1
CDR3: CASSLGSGGANEQFF

V: TRBV18
J: TRBJ2-7
CDR3: CASSPGQRDYEQYF

V: TRBV20-1
J: TRBJ2-3
CDR3: CSAALGSGRDTQYF

V: TRBV14
J: TRBJ2-5
CDR3: CASSQARGLVETQYF

V: TRBV3-1
J: TRBJ2-5
CDR3: CASSQSLHEETQYF

V: TRBV20-1
J: TRBJ1-3
CDR3: CSARGGHTIYF

V: TRBV10-3
J: TRBJ2-7
CDR3: CAIMGQGIYEQYF

V: TRBV6-5
J: TRBJ2-3
CDR3: CASSYSDRGPSTDTQYF

V: TRBV7-3
J: TRBJ2-5
CDR3: CASSPFREAETKYF

V: TRBV10-3
J: TRBJ1-4
CDR3: CAISERGTANEKLFF

V: TRBV12-3/TRBV12-4
J: TRBJ2-3
CDR3: CASTLAGGTDTQYF

V: TRBV20-1
J: TRBJ2-7
CDR3: CSARGQTYEQYF

V: TRBV2
J: TRBJ1-2
CDR3: CASINPRGIYGYTF

V: TRBV6-5
J: TRBJ2-3
CDR3: CASSYGAGAGTDTQYF

V: TRBV9
J: TRBJ2-1
CDR3: CASSALAGGPDEQFF

V: TRBV18
J: TRBJ2-2
CDR3: CASSPRTLAGESGGELFF

V: TRBV19
J: TRBJ2-5
CDR3: CASSVGTTVETQYF

V: TRBV5-1
J: TRBJ2-5
CDR3: CASSLSFVGTGGETQYF

V: TRBV20-1
J: TRBJ1-2
CDR3: CSAPPGSTYGYTF

V: TRBV18
J: TRBJ2-6
CDR3: CASSPNLRIGANVLTF

V: TRBV4-1
J: TRBJ2-1
CDR3: CASSQDPSSNEQFF